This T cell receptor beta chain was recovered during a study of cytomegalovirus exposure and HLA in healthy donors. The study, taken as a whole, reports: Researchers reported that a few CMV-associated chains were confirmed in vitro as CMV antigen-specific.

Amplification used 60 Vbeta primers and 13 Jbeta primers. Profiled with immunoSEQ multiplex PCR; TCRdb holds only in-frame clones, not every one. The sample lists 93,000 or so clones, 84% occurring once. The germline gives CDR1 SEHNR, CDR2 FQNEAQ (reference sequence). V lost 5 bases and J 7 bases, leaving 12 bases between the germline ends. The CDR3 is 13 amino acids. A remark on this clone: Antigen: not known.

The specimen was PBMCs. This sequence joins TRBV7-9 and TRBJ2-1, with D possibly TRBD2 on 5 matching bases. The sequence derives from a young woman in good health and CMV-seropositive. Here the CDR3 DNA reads TGTGCCAGCAGCGGAAGTTCGGGGAATGAGCAGTTCTTC. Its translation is CASSGSSGNEQFF.